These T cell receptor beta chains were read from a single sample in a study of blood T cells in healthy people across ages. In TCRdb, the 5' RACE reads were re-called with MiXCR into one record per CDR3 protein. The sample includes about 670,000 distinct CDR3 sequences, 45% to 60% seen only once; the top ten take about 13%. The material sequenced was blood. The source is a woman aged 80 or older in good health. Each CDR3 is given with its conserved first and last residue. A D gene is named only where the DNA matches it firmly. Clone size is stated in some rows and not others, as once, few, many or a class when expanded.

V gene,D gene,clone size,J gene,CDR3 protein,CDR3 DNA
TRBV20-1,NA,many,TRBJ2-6,CSAPSPGANVLTF,TGCAGTGCTCCCAGCCCTGGGGCCAACGTCCTGACTTTC
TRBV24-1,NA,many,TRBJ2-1,CATSDLGDTRINEQFF,TGTGCCACCAGTGATTTAGGGGATACTCGCATCAATGAGCAGTTCTTC
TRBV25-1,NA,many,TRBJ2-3,CASSVCPGLRATTTDTQYF,TGTGCCAGCAGCGTTTGCCCGGGACTCAGGGCCACCACCACAGATACGCAGTATTTT
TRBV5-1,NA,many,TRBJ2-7,CASSSFTGGYEQYF,TGCGCCAGCAGCTCTTTTACGGGTGGATACGAGCAGTACTTC
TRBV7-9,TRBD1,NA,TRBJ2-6,CASSFTGVANVLTF,TGTGCCAGCAGCTTCACAGGGGTAGCCAACGTCCTGACTTTC
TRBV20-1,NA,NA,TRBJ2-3,CSARDEAGSSTDTQYF,TGCAGTGCTAGAGATGAGGCGGGCTCTAGCACAGATACGCAGTATTTT
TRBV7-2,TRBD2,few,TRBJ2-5,CASSLSASGILGTQYF,TGTGCCAGCAGCTTATCCGCTAGCGGAATTCTCGGGACCCAGTACTTC
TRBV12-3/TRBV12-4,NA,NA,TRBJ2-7,CASSLSQGEQYF,TGTGCCAGCAGTTTATCTCAGGGCGAGCAGTACTTC
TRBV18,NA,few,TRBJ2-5,CASSTTGTRPETQYF,TGTGCCAGCTCAACAACCGGGACACGACCAGAGACCCAGTACTTC
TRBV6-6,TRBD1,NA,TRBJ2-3,CASSPGTGGMTDTQYF,TGTGCCAGCAGTCCCGGGACAGGGGGAATGACAGATACGCAGTATTTT
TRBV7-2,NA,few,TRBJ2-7,CASSLWAEEQYF,TGTGCCAGCAGCCTGTGGGCGGAAGAGCAGTACTTC
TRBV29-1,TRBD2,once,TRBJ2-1,CSVDGSSGRVYEQFF,TGCAGCGTTGACGGGTCTAGCGGGAGGGTATATGAGCAGTTCTTC
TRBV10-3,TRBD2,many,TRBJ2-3,CAISRLAGTDTQYF,TGTGCCATCTCTAGACTAGCGGGGACAGATACGCAGTATTTT
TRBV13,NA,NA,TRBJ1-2,CASSSRGNNYGYTF,TGTGCCAGCAGCTCTAGGGGAAATAACTATGGCTACACCTTC
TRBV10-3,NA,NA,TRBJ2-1,CATQGRNEQFF,TGTGCCACTCAAGGTCGAAATGAGCAGTTCTTC
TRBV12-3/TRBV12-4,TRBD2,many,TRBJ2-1,CASIGPGGAYNEQFF,TGTGCCAGCATCGGCCCGGGAGGCGCCTACAATGAGCAGTTCTTC
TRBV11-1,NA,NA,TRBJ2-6,CASSPDLGSGANVLTF,TGTGCCAGCAGCCCAGATTTAGGATCTGGGGCCAACGTCCTGACTTTC
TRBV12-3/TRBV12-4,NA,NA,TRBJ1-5,CASSFREVRQPQHF,TGTGCCAGCAGTTTCAGGGAGGTCCGGCAGCCCCAGCATTTT
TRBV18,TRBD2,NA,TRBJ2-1,CASSTGLAGDNEQFF,TGTGCCAGCTCAACGGGACTAGCGGGGGACAATGAGCAGTTCTTC
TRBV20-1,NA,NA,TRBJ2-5,CSAPEGGQETQYF,TGCAGTGCCCCCGAGGGGGGCCAAGAGACCCAGTACTTC
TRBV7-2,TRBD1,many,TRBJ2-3,CASSPTGAPTDTQYF,TGTGCCAGCAGCCCGACAGGGGCCCCCACAGATACGCAGTATTTT
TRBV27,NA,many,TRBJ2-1,CASSSSIEQFF,TGTGCCAGCAGTAGTAGCATTGAGCAGTTCTTC
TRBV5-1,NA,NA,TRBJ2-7,CASSVWGDDSYEQYF,TGCGCCAGCAGCGTTTGGGGGGATGACTCCTACGAGCAGTACTTC
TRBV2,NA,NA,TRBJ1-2,CASSEAGGDYGYTF,TGTGCCAGCAGTGAAGCAGGGGGGGACTATGGCTACACCTTC
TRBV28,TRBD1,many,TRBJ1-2,CASRETGGTRGYTF,TGTGCCAGCAGGGAAACAGGGGGGACGAGAGGCTACACCTTC
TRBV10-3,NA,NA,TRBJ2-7,CAISEGNRVGYEQYF,TGTGCCATCAGTGAGGGGAACAGGGTTGGCTACGAGCAGTACTTC
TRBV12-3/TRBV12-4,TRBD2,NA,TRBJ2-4,CANSLRQTASGGGGANSRNIQYF,TGTGCCAACAGTCTCCGACAGACGGCTAGCGGGGGTGGTGGTGCTAATTCAAGGAACATTCAGTACTTC
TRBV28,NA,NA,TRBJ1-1,CAILRTGRAEAFF,TGTGCCATCTTACGAACGGGGAGGGCTGAAGCTTTCTTT
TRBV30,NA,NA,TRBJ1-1,CAWSGITMNTEAFF,TGTGCCTGGAGTGGCATTACTATGAACACTGAAGCTTTCTTT
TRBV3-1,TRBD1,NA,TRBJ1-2,CASSQGTGTVKHGYTF,TGTGCCAGCAGCCAAGGGACCGGGACAGTAAAGCATGGCTACACCTTC
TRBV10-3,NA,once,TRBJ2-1,CASSDPSLNEQFF,TGTGCCAGCAGTGACCCGTCCTTAAATGAGCAGTTCTTC
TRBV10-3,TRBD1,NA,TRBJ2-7,CAIRGTGGRNEQYF,TGTGCCATCAGAGGGACAGGGGGCCGGAACGAGCAGTACTTC
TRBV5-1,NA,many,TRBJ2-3,CASTASGTDTQYF,TGCGCAAGCACCGCATCTGGCACAGATACGCAGTATTTT
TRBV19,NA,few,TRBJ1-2,CASSLTTLYGYTF,TGTGCCAGTAGTTTGACGACACTCTATGGCTACACCTTC
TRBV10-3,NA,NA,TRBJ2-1,CAISESGSSYNEQFF,TGTGCCATCAGTGAAAGTGGGAGCTCCTACAATGAGCAGTTCTTC
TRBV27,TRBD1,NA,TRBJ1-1,CASTKLAGGWEAFF,TGTGCCAGCACCAAGCTCGCAGGGGGTTGGGAAGCTTTCTTT
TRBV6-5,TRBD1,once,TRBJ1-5,CASSYSWDRNQPQHF,TGTGCCAGCAGTTACTCATGGGACAGAAATCAGCCCCAGCATTTT
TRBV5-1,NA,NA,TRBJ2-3,CASSSASKLDTQYF,TGCGCCAGCAGCTCCGCCTCGAAGTTAGATACGCAGTATTTT
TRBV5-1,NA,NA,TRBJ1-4,CASSVRINEKLFF,TGCGCCAGCAGCGTGCGTATTAATGAAAAACTGTTTTTT
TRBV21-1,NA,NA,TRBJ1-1,CASSKALSGHYEAFF,TGTGCCAGCAGCAAAGCGCTTTCAGGACATTATGAAGCTTTCTTT
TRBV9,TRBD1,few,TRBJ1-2,CASSEQGWGGYTF,TGTGCCAGCAGCGAACAGGGGTGGGGTGGCTACACCTTC
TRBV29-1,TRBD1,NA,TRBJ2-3,CSAGQGRDTQYF,TGCAGCGCAGGACAGGGAAGGGATACGCAGTATTTT